This T cell receptor beta chain was recorded in a study of OX40 agonist ivuxolimab in advanced cancers. Looking at the study overall: Participants averaged about 66 years of age (range roughly 23 to 90) and were around 83% male. Allowance was made for prior anti-PD-1, anti-PD-L1 or anti-CTLA-4 therapy, and 35% to 40% had some. General observations from the study: Antigen specificity remained undetermined for the expanded peripheral T cells. Blood T cells, both CD4+ and CD8+, expanded clonally by week 6 at 0.1 to 3.0 mg/kg.

Repertoires were generated with immunoSEQ multiplex PCR, while TCRdb's copy carries only in-frame clones and drops some. The sample shows 68,000 or so clones, roughly 80% of them seen only once. CDR3 length equals 14 residues. Germline values: CDR1 SGHTA, CDR2 FQGNSA. Trimming cost V 5 bases and J 4 bases; bases outside gene matches: 6. This clone was counted a few times. Its antigen remains unidentified. The sequence was obtained from an adult with an advanced solid tumor such as melanoma, head and neck, liver or kidney cancer. The chain joins TRBV7-2 to TRBJ2-3; 7 positions agree with TRBD1. The sample in question was CD4+ or CD8+ T cells sorted from blood, obtained in a trial of the OX40 agonist ivuxolimab. The CDR3 bases are TGTGCCAGCAGCCCGGGACAGCTCTCAGATACGCAGTATTTT. Translation gives CASSPGQLSDTQYF.